Listed below are T cell receptor beta chains from one sample, sequenced in a study of blood T cell repertoires in COVID-19. Only in-frame clones appear in the TCRdb table, and some are missing; sequencing was by immunoSEQ multiplex PCR. The sample lists 100,000 to 150,000 clones; approximately 81% were seen once. The sample comprised peripheral blood. The source is a woman in her 30s who had recovered from COVID-19. Each CDR3 is given with its conserved first and last residue. The D gene is left open where the match is weak. The size field is filled for only some rows; it gives once, few, many or a size class.

V: TRBV6-5; size: NA; D: NA; J: TRBJ2-7; CDR3: CASGRTPRYEQYF; DNA: TGTGCCAGCGGTAGGACTCCCCGCTACGAGCAGTACTTC
V: TRBV18; size: NA; D: TRBD2; J: TRBJ2-7; CDR3: CASSPLAGDPREQYF; DNA: TGTGCCAGCTCACCATTGGCGGGAGATCCCCGGGAGCAGTACTTC
V: TRBV29-1; size: NA; D: TRBD1; J: TRBJ1-2; CDR3: CSVVRQGTPQGYTF; DNA: TGCAGCGTTGTCAGACAGGGGACGCCTCAAGGCTACACCTTC
V: TRBV11-2; size: NA; D: NA; J: TRBJ2-2; CDR3: CASSFTANTGELFF; DNA: TGTGCCAGCAGCTTCACAGCAAACACCGGGGAGCTGTTTTTT
V: TRBV28; size: NA; D: NA; J: TRBJ2-2; CDR3: CASTRAGGELFF; DNA: TGTGCCAGCACGCGGGCAGGCGGGGAGCTGTTTTTT
V: TRBV13; size: once; D: TRBD1; J: TRBJ2-7; CDR3: CASSLPGQGIDEQYF; DNA: TGTGCCAGCAGCTTACCGGGACAGGGGATTGACGAGCAGTACTTC
V: TRBV5-4; size: NA; D: NA; J: TRBJ1-6; CDR3: CASSLSEVSPLHF; DNA: TGTGCCAGCAGCTTGTCAGAAGTCTCACCCCTCCACTTT
V: TRBV27; size: few; D: NA; J: TRBJ1-2; CDR3: CASSGGGSRYGYTF; DNA: TGTGCCAGCAGTGGGGGGGGGTCTCGATATGGCTACACCTTC
V: TRBV5-4; size: NA; D: NA; J: TRBJ1-5; CDR3: CASSHQTGPYSNQPQHF; DNA: TGTGCCAGCAGCCACCAAACAGGGCCATATAGCAATCAGCCCCAGCATTTT
V: TRBV18; size: NA; D: NA; J: TRBJ1-1; CDR3: CASSPVAGARDTEAFF; DNA: TGTGCCAGCTCACCAGTGGCAGGGGCGCGGGACACTGAAGCTTTCTTT
V: TRBV14; size: NA; D: NA; J: TRBJ1-2; CDR3: CASSQDPGSYGYTF; DNA: TGTGCCAGCAGCCAAGATCCAGGCAGTTATGGCTACACCTTC
V: TRBV29-1; size: once; D: TRBD2; J: TRBJ2-3; CDR3: CSDLLAGGTDTQYF; DNA: TGCAGCGACCTACTAGCGGGAGGCACAGATACGCAGTATTTT
V: TRBV10-1; size: few; D: TRBD2; J: TRBJ2-1; CDR3: CASSLTSGNSEQFF; DNA: TGCGCCAGCAGTCTTACTAGCGGTAACAGTGAGCAGTTCTTC
V: TRBV5-8; size: NA; D: NA; J: TRBJ1-3; CDR3: CASSLPGRGGGNTIYF; DNA: TGTGCCAGCAGCTTACCGGGGCGGGGTGGTGGAAACACCATATATTTT
V: TRBV3-1/TRBV3-2; size: NA; D: TRBD2; J: TRBJ2-2; CDR3: CASTLMGGGANTGELFF; DNA: TGTGCCAGCACCCTAATGGGGGGAGGGGCGAACACCGGGGAGCTGTTTTTT
V: TRBV7-2; size: NA; D: TRBD2; J: TRBJ2-3; CDR3: CASSLASSGGARDTQYF; DNA: TGTGCCAGCAGCTTAGCATCTAGCGGGGGGGCGCGGGATACGCAGTATTTT
V: TRBV6-4; size: once; D: NA; J: TRBJ2-7; CDR3: CASSPGVGPAYEQYF; DNA: TGTGCCAGCAGTCCGGGGGTGGGTCCTGCCTACGAGCAGTACTTC
V: TRBV7-2; size: NA; D: NA; J: TRBJ1-2; CDR3: CASSSRPNLAQAYGYTF; DNA: TGTGCCAGCAGCTCTAGACCAAATCTAGCCCAGGCTTATGGCTACACCTTC
V: TRBV7-2; size: NA; D: TRBD2; J: TRBJ2-1; CDR3: CASSPRGGREGEQFF; DNA: TGTGCCAGCAGCCCGAGAGGTGGTCGGGAGGGTGAGCAGTTCTTC
V: TRBV7-7; size: NA; D: TRBD1; J: TRBJ2-5; CDR3: CASSTGGTEETQYF; DNA: TGTGCTAGCAGTACAGGGGGAACGGAAGAGACCCAGTACTTC